This paragraph covers one T cell receptor beta chain sequence. The record originates from a study of blood T cell repertoires in COVID-19. Assay used: immunoSEQ multiplex PCR; TCRdb lists only in-frame clones, some missing. The table has about 380,000 clones, about 89% seen once. Individuals drawn from approximately 26 US areas were roughly 18 to 95 years old. Cohort 3 donors were reported recovered after two negative PCRs, clearance, or symptom resolution. Sequenced input: PBMCs or T cells enriched from blood (not recorded which). The TCR originated in a young man who had recovered from COVID-19.

The CDR3: CAWSKGGNQPQHF. The CDR3 DNA follows: TGTGCCTGGAGTAAGGGGGGCAATCAGCCCCAGCATTTT. This chain joins TRBV30 and TRBJ1-5, with TRBD1 as a possible D gene (6 bases). The germline V gene encodes CDR1 GTSNPN and CDR2 SVGIG (reference sequence). The CDR3 covers 13 residues. V lost 2 bases, J lost 2 bases, and 7 bases lay in between.